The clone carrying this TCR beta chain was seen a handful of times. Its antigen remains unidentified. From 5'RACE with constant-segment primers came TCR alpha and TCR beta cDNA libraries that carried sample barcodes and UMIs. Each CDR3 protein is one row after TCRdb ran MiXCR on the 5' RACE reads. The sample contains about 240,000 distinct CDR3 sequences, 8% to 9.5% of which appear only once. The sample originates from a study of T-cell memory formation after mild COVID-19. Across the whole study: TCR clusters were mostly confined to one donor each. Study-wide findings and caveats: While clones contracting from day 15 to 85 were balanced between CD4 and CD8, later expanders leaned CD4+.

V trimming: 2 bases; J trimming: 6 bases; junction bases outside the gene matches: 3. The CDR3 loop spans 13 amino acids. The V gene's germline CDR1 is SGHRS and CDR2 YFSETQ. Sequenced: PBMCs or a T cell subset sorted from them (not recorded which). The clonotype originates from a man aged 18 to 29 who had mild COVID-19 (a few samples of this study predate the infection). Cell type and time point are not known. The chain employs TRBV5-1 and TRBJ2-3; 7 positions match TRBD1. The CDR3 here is CASSLQGQDTQYF. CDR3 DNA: TGCGCCAGCAGCTTACAGGGGCAGGATACGCAGTATTTT.